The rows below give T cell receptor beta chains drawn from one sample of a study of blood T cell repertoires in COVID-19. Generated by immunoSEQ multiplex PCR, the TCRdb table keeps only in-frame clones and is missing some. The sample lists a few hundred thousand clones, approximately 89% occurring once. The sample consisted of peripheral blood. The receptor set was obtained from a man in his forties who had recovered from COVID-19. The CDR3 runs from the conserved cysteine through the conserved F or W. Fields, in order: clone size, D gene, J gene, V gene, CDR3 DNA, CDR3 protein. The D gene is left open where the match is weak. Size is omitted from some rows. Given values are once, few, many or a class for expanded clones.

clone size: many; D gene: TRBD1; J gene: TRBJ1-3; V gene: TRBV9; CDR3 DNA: TGTGCCAGCCCGGGACAGGGACCCTCTGGAAACACCATATATTTT; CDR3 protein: CASPGQGPSGNTIYF
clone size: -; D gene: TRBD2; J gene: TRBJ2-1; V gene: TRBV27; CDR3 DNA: TGTGCCAGCATCATTAGCGGGGGGGCCGGTGAGCAGTTCTTC; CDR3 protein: CASIISGGAGEQFF
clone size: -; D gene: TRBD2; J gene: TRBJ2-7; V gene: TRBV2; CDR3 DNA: TGTGCCAGCTCCCCCACAGGCGGGGGGGTTATATACGAGCAGTACTTC; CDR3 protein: CASSPTGGGVIYEQYF
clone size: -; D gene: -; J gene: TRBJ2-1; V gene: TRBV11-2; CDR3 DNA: TGTGCCAGCAGCCCAATGGTCGGCGGGTATGACAATGAGCAGTTCTTC; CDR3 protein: CASSPMVGGYDNEQFF
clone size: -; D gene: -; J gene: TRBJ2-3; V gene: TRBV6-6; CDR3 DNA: TGTGCCAGCACCTATTCGCGGACTAGCACAGATACGCAGTATTTT; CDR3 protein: CASTYSRTSTDTQYF
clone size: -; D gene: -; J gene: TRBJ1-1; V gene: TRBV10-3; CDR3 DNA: TGTGCCATCGGGCGGGGGGACACTGAAGCTTTCTTT; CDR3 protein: CAIGRGDTEAFF
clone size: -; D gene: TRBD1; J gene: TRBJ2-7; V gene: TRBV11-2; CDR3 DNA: TGTGCCAGCAGCTCGCCGGGACAGGGGAACGAGCAGTACTTC; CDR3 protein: CASSSPGQGNEQYF
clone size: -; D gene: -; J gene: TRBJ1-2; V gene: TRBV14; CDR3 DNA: TGTGCCAGCAGCCAAGTCTCAGGGGCTATCGGCTACACCTTC; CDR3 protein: CASSQVSGAIGYTF
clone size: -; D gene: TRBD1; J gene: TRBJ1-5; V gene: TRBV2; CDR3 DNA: TGTGCCGGATGGACAGGGATTGCCAATCAGCCCCAGCATTTT; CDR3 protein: CAGWTGIANQPQHF
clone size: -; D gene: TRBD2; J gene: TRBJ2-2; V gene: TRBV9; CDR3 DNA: TGTGCCAGCAGCGCCCGACTAGCGGGAGTGTTGTCCACCGGGGAGCTGTTTTTT; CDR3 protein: CASSARLAGVLSTGELFF
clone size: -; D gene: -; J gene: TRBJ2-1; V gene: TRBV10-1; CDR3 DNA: TGCGCCAGCAGTGAAGCCGGGGGTCACAATGAGCAGTTCTTC; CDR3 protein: CASSEAGGHNEQFF
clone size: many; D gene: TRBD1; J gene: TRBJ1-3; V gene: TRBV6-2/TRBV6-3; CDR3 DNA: TGTGCCAGCAGTCAAGAACAGGGGGCTCCTGGAAACACCATATATTTT; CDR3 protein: CASSQEQGAPGNTIYF
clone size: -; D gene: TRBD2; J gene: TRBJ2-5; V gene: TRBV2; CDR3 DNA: TGTGCCAGCAGTGAACACGGGGGGGGAGAGACCCAGTACTTC; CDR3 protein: CASSEHGGGETQYF
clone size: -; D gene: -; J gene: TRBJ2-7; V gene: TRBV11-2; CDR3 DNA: TGTGCCAGCAGCCATGCCGGGACTGCGAAGTACGAGCAGTACTTC; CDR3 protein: CASSHAGTAKYEQYF
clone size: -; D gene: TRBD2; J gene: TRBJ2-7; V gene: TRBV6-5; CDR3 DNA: TGTGCCAGCAGGGCACTAGCGGGAGGTTCTGGTGAGCAGTACTTC; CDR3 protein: CASRALAGGSGEQYF
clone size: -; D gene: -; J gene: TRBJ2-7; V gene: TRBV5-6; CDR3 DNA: TGTGCCAGCAGCTTGGGCAGCTCCTACGAGCAGTACTTC; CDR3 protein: CASSLGSSYEQYF
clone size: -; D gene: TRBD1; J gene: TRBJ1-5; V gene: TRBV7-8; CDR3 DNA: TGTGCCAGCAGCTTAGCCGGGACAGCCTATCAGCCCCAGCATTTT; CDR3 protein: CASSLAGTAYQPQHF
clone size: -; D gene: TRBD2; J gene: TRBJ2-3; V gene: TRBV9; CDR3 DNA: TGTGCCAGCAGCGTCGGGACTAGCGGGGGCGCTAGCACAGATACGCAGTATTTT; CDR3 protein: CASSVGTSGGASTDTQYF
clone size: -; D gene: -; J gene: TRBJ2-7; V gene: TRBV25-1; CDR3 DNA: TGTGCCAGCAGTGCAGAGACAGGCCCCTGGAACGAGCAGTACTTC; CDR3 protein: CASSAETGPWNEQYF
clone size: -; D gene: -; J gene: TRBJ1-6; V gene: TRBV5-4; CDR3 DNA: TGTGCCAGCAGCCTTGAACCCGTCTCCGGGGGGTACTCGTATAATTCACCCCTCCACTTT; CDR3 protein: CASSLEPVSGGYSYNSPLHF
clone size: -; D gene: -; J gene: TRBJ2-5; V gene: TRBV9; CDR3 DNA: TGTGCCAGCAGCGTACACTCAGGGATGGAAGAGACCCAGTACTTC; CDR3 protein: CASSVHSGMEETQYF
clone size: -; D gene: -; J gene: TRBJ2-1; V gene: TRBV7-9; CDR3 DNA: TGTGCCAGCAACCTCGCGGAGCGGTCCTACAATGAGCAGTTCTTC; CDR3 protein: CASNLAERSYNEQFF
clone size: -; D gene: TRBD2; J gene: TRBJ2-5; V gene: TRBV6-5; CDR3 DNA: TGTGCCAGCAGTTACGGGGGGGCCCAGTACTTC; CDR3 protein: CASSYGGAQYF
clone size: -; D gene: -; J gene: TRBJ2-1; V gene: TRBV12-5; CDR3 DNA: TGTGCTAGTGGTCACACGAACAGGGTCTATGAGCAGTTCTTC; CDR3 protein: CASGHTNRVYEQFF
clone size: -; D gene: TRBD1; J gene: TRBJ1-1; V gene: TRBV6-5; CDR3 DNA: TGTGCCAGCAGAGGGACAGGGGTGCACGGTGAAGCTTTCTTT; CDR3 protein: CASRGTGVHGEAFF
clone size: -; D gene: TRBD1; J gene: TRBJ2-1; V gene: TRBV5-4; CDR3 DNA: TGTGCCAGCAACTCAGACAGGGCCTCCTACAATGAGCAGTTCTTC; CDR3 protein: CASNSDRASYNEQFF
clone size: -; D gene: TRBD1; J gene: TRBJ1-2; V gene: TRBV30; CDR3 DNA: TGTGCCTGGGGCCGGGACAGGCGCTATGGCTACACCTTC; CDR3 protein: CAWGRDRRYGYTF
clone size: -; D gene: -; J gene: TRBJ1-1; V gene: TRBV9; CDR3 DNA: TGTGCCAGCAGCCCCTCCGTTGGGGGCGCTGGGAACACTGAAGCTTTCTTT; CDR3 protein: CASSPSVGGAGNTEAFF
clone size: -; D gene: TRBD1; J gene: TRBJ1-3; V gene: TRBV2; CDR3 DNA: TGTGCCAGCAGGGGACAGGTCCGCTCTGGAAACACCATATATTTT; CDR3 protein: CASRGQVRSGNTIYF
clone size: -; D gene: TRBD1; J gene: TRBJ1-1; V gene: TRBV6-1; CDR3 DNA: TGTGCCAGCAGTGAACGGGACAGGGGAGGTGTTGGGAACACTGAAGCTTTCTTT; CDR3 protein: CASSERDRGGVGNTEAFF
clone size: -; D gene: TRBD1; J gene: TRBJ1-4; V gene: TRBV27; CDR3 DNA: TGTGCCAGCAGTACTTGGACAGGGGGCGCACCTAATGAAAAACTGTTTTTT; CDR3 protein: CASSTWTGGAPNEKLFF
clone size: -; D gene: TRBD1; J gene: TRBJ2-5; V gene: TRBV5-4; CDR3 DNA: TGTGCCAGCAGCTTGGGGGGACAGGGGATGCCCCAGTACTTC; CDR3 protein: CASSLGGQGMPQYF
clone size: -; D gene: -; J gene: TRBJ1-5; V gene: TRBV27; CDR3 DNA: TGTGCCAGCAGTTTGGGGGGAGAACAGCCCCAGCATTTT; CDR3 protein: CASSLGGEQPQHF
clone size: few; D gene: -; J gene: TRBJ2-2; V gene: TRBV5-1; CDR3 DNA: TGCGCCAGCAGCTTGAACGCGTTGAACACCGGGGAGCTGTTTTTT; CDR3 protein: CASSLNALNTGELFF
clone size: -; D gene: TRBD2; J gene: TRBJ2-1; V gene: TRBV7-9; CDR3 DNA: TGTGCCAGCAGCTCCCGTGGAGCGGGGGGGGGAGAGCAGTTCTTC; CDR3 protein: CASSSRGAGGGEQFF
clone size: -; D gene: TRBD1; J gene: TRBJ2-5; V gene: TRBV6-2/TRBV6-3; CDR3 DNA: TGTGCCAGCAGTTACGGAATCAGGGGGCAGGGAGAGACCCAGTACTTC; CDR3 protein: CASSYGIRGQGETQYF
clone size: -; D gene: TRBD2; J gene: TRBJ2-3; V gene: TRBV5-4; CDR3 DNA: TGTGCCAGCAGCGTGGGACTAGCGGGAAAAGATACGCAGTATTTT; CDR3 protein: CASSVGLAGKDTQYF
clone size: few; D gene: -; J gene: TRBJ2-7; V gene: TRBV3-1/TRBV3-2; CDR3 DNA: TGTGCCAGCAGCCAGGGCGGGGGCCTCTACGAGCAGTACTTC; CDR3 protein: CASSQGGGLYEQYF
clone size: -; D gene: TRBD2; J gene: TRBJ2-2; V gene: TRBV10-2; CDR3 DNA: TGCGCCAGCACCCAACTATCAGCGGGGGCCGCAAACACCGGGGAGCTGTTTTTT; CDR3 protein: CASTQLSAGAANTGELFF
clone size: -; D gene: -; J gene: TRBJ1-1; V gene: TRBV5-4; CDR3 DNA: TGTGCCAGCAGCGTAAACAGGCCCCCTCATGAAGCTTTCTTT; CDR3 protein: CASSVNRPPHEAFF
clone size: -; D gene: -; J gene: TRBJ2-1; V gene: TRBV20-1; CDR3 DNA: TGCAGTGCTAGCGATGTGGACAGGCAGTTCTTC; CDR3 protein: CSASDVDRQFF
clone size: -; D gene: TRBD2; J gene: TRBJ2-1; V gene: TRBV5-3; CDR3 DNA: TGTGCCAGAAGCTTGACTAGCGGGAGGGACAATGAGCAGTTCTTC; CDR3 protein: CARSLTSGRDNEQFF
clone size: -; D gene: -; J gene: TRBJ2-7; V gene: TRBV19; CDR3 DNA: TGTGCCAGTAGTATAAACAGGGAAGGAAGCGAGCAGTACTTC; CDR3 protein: CASSINREGSEQYF
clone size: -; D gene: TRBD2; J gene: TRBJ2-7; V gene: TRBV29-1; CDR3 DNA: TGCAGCGTTGGTCCTAGCGGGGGGGTGCAGTACTTC; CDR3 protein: CSVGPSGGVQYF
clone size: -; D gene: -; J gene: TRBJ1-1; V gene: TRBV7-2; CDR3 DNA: TGTGCCAGCAGCTCCCGGACAGAGAACACTGAAGCTTTCTTT; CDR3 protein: CASSSRTENTEAFF
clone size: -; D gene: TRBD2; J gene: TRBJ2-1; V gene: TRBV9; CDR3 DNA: TGTGCCAGCAGCTCCCATGCCGCTAGCGGGAGGACCTCGGAGTTCTTC; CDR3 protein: CASSSHAASGRTSEFF
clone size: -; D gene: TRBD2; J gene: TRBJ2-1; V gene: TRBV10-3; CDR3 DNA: TGTGCCATCTTTGCGGGGGGGTTCGGTGAGCAGTTCTTC; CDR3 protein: CAIFAGGFGEQFF
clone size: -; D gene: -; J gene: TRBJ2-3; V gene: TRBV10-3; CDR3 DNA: TGTGCCATCAGTGGACGCTGGGACTCTAGCACAGATACGCAGTATTTT; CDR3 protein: CAISGRWDSSTDTQYF
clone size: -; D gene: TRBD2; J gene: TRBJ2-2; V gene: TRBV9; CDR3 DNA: TGTGCCAGCAGCTTACCCCGGGGGGGCCCGGACACCGGGGAGCTGTTTTTT; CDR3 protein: CASSLPRGGPDTGELFF
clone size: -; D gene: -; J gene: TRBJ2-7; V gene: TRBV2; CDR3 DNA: TGTGCCAGCAGTGAGGGAGCCTACGAGCAGTACTTC; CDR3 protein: CASSEGAYEQYF
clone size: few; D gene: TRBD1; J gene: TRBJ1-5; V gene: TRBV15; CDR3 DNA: TGTGCCACCAGCAGGGGACAGAGCAATCAGCCCCAGCATTTT; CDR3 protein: CATSRGQSNQPQHF
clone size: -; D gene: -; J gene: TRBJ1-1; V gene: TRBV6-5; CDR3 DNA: TGTGCCAGCAGTTTAGGGGATATGAACACTGAAGCTTTCTTT; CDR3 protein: CASSLGDMNTEAFF
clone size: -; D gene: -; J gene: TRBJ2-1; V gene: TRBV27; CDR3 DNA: TGTGCCAGCAGTTTTTTACCCGGAGATGGGCAGTTCTTC; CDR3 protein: CASSFLPGDGQFF
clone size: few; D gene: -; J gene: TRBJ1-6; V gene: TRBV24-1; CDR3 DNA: TGTGCCACCAGTGACTACCCGTGGCGAGGAACGGATTCACCCCTCCACTTT; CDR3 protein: CATSDYPWRGTDSPLHF
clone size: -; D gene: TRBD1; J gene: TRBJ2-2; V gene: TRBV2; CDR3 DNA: TGTGCCAGCAGGCAGGACAGGGTTCATCCCGGGGAGCTGTTTTTT; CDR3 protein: CASRQDRVHPGELFF
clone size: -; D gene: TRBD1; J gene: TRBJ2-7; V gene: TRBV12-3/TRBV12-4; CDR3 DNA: TGTGCCAGCAGTTCGACAGGGTACGAGCAGTACTTC; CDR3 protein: CASSSTGYEQYF
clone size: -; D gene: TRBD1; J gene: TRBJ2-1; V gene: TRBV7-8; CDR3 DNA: TGTGCCAGCAGCCCGGACAGGCGCAGTTCTTACAATGAGCAGTTCTTC; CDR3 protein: CASSPDRRSSYNEQFF
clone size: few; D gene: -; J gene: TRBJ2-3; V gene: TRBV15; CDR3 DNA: TGTGCCACCAGCAGGGACGGACAACTCACAGATACGCAGTATTTT; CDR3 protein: CATSRDGQLTDTQYF
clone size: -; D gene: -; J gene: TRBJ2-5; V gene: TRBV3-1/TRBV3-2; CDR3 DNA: TGTGCCAGCAGCCAAGATATGACAGGCCAAGAGACCCAGTACTTC; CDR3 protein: CASSQDMTGQETQYF
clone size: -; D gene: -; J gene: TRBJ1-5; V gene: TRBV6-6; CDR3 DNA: TGTGCCAGCAGTTACCCGGGACAACACAATCAGCCCCAGCATTTT; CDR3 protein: CASSYPGQHNQPQHF